This T cell receptor beta chain is drawn from a study of blood T cell repertoires in COVID-19. Participants spanned ages roughly 18 to 95 years and resided in about 25 US areas. The study assigned cohorts using participant-reported clinical history. Two negative PCRs, clearance, or symptom resolution were required of recovered Cohort 3 donors. V dropped 0 bases and J dropped 6 bases, with 15 bases sitting between them. The CDR3 runs to 16 residues. CDR1 is MGHDK and CDR2 is SYGVNS in the germline V gene. Original processing notes: Estimated nucleated cell counts came from reference gene primer amplification. The protocol was immunoSEQ multiplex PCR, while the TCRdb copy is restricted to in-frame clones and leaves out a portion. That table supplies the V and J calls and clone size; D and trimming were determined from the DNA. Of 150,000 to 200,000 clones in the sample, around 84% were seen once.

This chain links TRBV25-1 with TRBJ1-3, with D maybe TRBD1 (5 bases). The receptor was isolated from a man aged 35-49 years who had recovered from COVID-19. Sequenced sample: PBMCs or T cells enriched from blood (not recorded which). The CDR3 reads CASSEYVGGGENTIYF. In DNA form, the CDR3 reads TGTGCCAGCAGTGAATATGTGGGGGGTGGGGAAAACACCATATATTTT.